This T cell receptor beta chain was sequenced during a study of blood T cell repertoires in COVID-19. Study in general: Sites in the United States, Italy and Spain provided acute and convalescent COVID-19 samples. PBMCs, B-cell-depleted T cells, or T cells provided the cDNA or gDNA that made up the material.

The authors' processing: It was from reference gene primer amplification that nucleated cell counts were estimated. Sequencing used immunoSEQ multiplex PCR; TCRdb keeps in-frame clones, though not all of them. V, J and clone size derive from that table, while D and trimming were established from the DNA sequence. Among about 300,000 clones listed, over 85% were seen once. This clone was seen a single time. The source material was peripheral blood. This TCR derives from a woman in her 30s with COVID-19, enrolled during active disease.

DNA for the CDR3: TGTGCCAGCAGTGAGGCAGGGGCAGACTATGGCTACACCTTC. Amino acids: CASSEAGADYGYTF. J is TRBJ1-2 and V is TRBV2, with a weak D call TRBD1 (6 bases). The CDR3 extends over 14 amino acids. Germline values: CDR1 SNHLY, CDR2 FYNNEI. V lost 3 bases and J 3 bases, leaving 11 bases between the germline ends.